This T cell receptor (beta chain) was observed in a study of response to subunit inactivated influenza vaccine. Study results and caveats: Few additional T cells are recruited per seasonal influenza vaccination, authors suggested.

This clonotype came up a few times. What it recognizes is unknown. The CDR3 spans 14 residues. With 5 bases clipped from V and 4 bases from J, the junction kept 8 bases outside the gene matches. Germline V gives CDR1 DFQATT, CDR2 SNEGSKA (reference sequence). Each CDR3 protein gets one entry after TCRdb re-called the RT-PCR reads with MiXCR. The sample shows about 500,000 distinct CDR3 sequences, approximately 15% of them seen only once. The material was CD4+ T cells sorted from PBMCs, obtained roughly 24 months after vaccination. This receptor was taken from a man aged 45-69 years who received an inactivated influenza vaccine. V gene TRBV20-1 combines with J gene TRBJ2-5; 9 nucleotides line up with TRBD2. DNA of the CDR3: TGCAGTGCTCCCCGGGCGGGGGGGCGAGAGACCCAGTACTTC. Translating it yields CSAPRAGGRETQYF.